Below, 29 T cell receptor beta chains from the same sample are listed, as sequenced in a study of T cells in Graves' hyperthyroidism and ophthalmopathy. Researchers took RNA transcripts and amplified the TCR beta CDR3 regions from them. During a first-round RT-PCR of the TCR CDR3, the HTBI primer set was used. TCRdb re-called the multiplex PCR reads through MiXCR, storing one row per CDR3 protein. Of about 250,000 distinct CDR3 sequences in the sample, approximately 24% were seen once. Sample: blood. These receptors all come from a woman aged 40-49 years with Graves' ophthalmopathy.

Ten or more counts support this clonotype. This sequence joins TRBV7-2 and TRBJ2-7; 11 bases map to TRBD2. The CDR3 has 14 amino acids. Germline-derived CDR1 and CDR2 are SGHTA and FQGNSA. The V gene end was trimmed by 3 bases and the J gene end by 3 bases; junction bases not matched to a gene: 1. CDR3 loop: CASSLTSGVYEQYF. For the CDR3, the DNA is TGTGCCAGCAGCTTGACTAGCGGGGTCTACGAGCAGTACTTC.

The rearrangement uses TRBV28 and TRBJ2-2, with 7 bases fitting TRBD1. Germline V gives CDR1 MDHEN, CDR2 SYDVKM. The CDR3 has 16 amino acids. Unmatched junction bases numbered 12, after V lost 6 bases and J lost 5 bases. CDR3 region: CASSPIAAGGTGELFF. The CDR3, as DNA: TGTGCCAGCAGCCCAATCGCGGCAGGGGGTACCGGGGAGCTGTTTTTT.

This clonotype was detected many times. Given the absence of the conserved phenylalanine or tryptophan at the CDR3 end, a read error is likely. The limits of the CDR3 on the DNA are not certain, so only TCRdb's listed CDR3 is given. V and J are TRBV28 and TRBJ2-7; the table's D gene call, TRBD2, was not cross checked with the DNA. Germline V gives CDR1 MDHEN, CDR2 SYDVKM. The CDR3 comprises 11 residues, both ends counted. The CDR3 is CASSSSGTSGL.

CDR3 loop: CASISLAGVTSYEQYF. The CDR3, as DNA: TGTGCCAGCATCTCTTTGGCGGGAGTAACCTCCTACGAGCAGTACTTC. This sequence joins TRBV2 and TRBJ2-7, with 7 bases that match TRBD2. Germline V CDR1 and CDR2: SNHLY, FYNNEI. The CDR3 is made up of 16 amino acids. Trimming took 7 bases from V and 0 from J; bases not matched to a gene: 12.

This clonotype was found many times. The CDR3 DNA reads as TGCAGTGCTAGAGATCCGCTAGCGGGAGGGCCATCCACCGGGGAGCTGTTTTTT. Its protein is CSARDPLAGGPSTGELFF. This chain uses TRBV20-1 with TRBJ2-2, with 12 bases matching TRBD2. Per the germline V gene, CDR1 is DFQATT and CDR2 is SNEGSKA (reference sequence). The J segment lost 4 bases and the V segment lost 0 bases, leaving 9 bases of the junction unmatched. The CDR3 loop spans 18 amino acids.

This chain connects TRBV3-1 to TRBJ1-2; 7 positions match TRBD1. This CDR3 contains 14 residues. V gave up 5 bases and J gave up 3 bases; unmatched junction bases: 6. Germline V gene data show CDR1 as LGHDT and CDR2 as YNNKEL (reference sequence). CDR3 DNA: TGTGCCAGCAGCGCACAGGGGAGGGACTATGGCTACACCTTC. This translates into CASSAQGRDYGYTF.

At least ten counts were recorded for this clonotype. J is TRBJ2-7 and V is TRBV4-1; TRBD2 matches at 9 bases. Germline V lookup: CDR1 MGHRA, CDR2 YSYEKL. The CDR3 contains 15 residues. The ends lost 4 bases at V and 0 bases at J; junction bases unmatched: 4. The CDR3 protein is CASSPLAGPSYEQYF. The CDR3 DNA reads TGCGCCAGCAGCCCCCTAGCGGGACCCTCCTACGAGCAGTACTTC.

This clonotype appeared many times. V gene TRBV29-1 combines with J gene TRBJ2-7; TRBD2 is a possible D gene (5 bases). V lost 0 bases, J lost 0 bases, and 9 bases lay in between. From germline, CDR1 is SQVTM and CDR2 ANQGSEA. The CDR3 has 14 residues. The chain's CDR3 is CSVEEEANSYEQYF. The CDR3 DNA reads as TGCAGCGTTGAAGAGGAGGCAAACTCCTACGAGCAGTACTTC.

This clonotype was seen ten or more times. The rearrangement links TRBV5-6 to TRBJ2-5; D possibly corresponds to TRBD2 (5 bases). From germline, CDR1 is SGHDT and CDR2 YYEEEE. CDR3 length: 13 residues. Between the trimmed V and J ends, which lost 2 bases and 3 bases, there was a span of 8 bases. CDR3 nucleotide sequence: TGTGCCAGCAGCTTTGCAGCGGAAGAGACCCAGTACTTC. Translation: CASSFAAEETQYF.

The J gene is TRBJ2-5, the V gene TRBV5-8, with no clear D. The CDR3 is made up of 15 amino acids. Germline assignment: CDR1 SGHTS and CDR2 YDEGEE. Trimming took off 0 bases at V and 1 base at J, with 10 bases between the two ends. The CDR3 protein is CASSLANSFQETQYF. CDR3 nucleotides: TGTGCCAGCAGCTTGGCCAATAGCTTCCAAGAGACCCAGTACTTC.

This clonotype was detected ten times or more. The chain joins TRBV6-1 to TRBJ2-7; D is uncertain. Per the germline V gene, CDR1 is MNHNS and CDR2 is SASEGT. Trimming took 4 bases from V and 2 from J, leaving 12 bases between them. The length of the CDR3 is 14 residues. The CDR3 loop reads CASSVSGSPYEQYF. The DNA of the CDR3 is TGTGCCAGCAGTGTATCAGGTAGCCCCTACGAGCAGTACTTC.

In this sample, this clonotype turned up many times. The rearrangement uses TRBV25-1 and TRBJ2-7; 12 nucleotides match TRBD1. The CDR3 is 15 amino acids. The V gene end was trimmed by 2 bases and the J gene end by 3 bases; junction bases not matched to a gene: 2. CDR1 and CDR2 from the germline V gene are MGHDK and SYGVNS. CDR3 sequence: CASSEGTGGHYEQYF. CDR3 bases: TGTGCCAGCAGTGAAGGGACAGGGGGCCACTACGAGCAGTACTTC.

This clonotype was seen many times. The chain uses TRBV12-3 or TRBV12-4 and TRBJ2-4; D is unclear. CDR3 length: 15 residues. V was cut by 6 bases and J by 7 bases, with 19 bases left in between. The CDR3 loop reads CASSDRTGFTNIQYF. The CDR3 DNA is TGTGCCAGCAGCGATCGCACCGGGTTTACGAACATTCAGTACTTC.

In regard to this clonotype: Given a much more abundant clone one base away, this may be a read error. V is TRBV24-1 and J is TRBJ2-5; D uncertain. V was pared by 3 bases and J by 5 bases, with 9 bases between. Per germline, CDR1 KGHDR and CDR2 SFDVKD. The CDR3 sequence is 13 residues long. CDR3 loop: CATSDDLWETQYF. The CDR3 bases are TGTGCCACCAGTGATGACTTATGGGAGACCCAGTACTTC.

This clonotype was observed at least ten times. The genes are TRBV28 and TRBJ2-5, with a tentative D call TRBD1 (6 bases). Per germline, CDR1 MDHEN and CDR2 SYDVKM. V was pared by 2 bases and J by 1 base, with 11 bases between. This CDR3 spans 15 amino acids. The CDR3 DNA reads as TGTGCCAGCAGTTTACCAGGGGTCGGCCAAGAGACCCAGTACTTC. Amino acid sequence: CASSLPGVGQETQYF.

This clonotype was observed many times. The chain carries TRBV6-5 and TRBJ2-7, with 12 positions matching TRBD2. V trimming: 10 bases; J trimming: 6 bases; junction bases outside the gene matches: 16. The germline V gene encodes CDR1 MNHEY and CDR2 SVGAGI. The CDR3 is 16 amino acids. CDR3 nucleotide sequence: TGTGCCACCCGTAAGGGGCTAGCGGGAGGGCGGCGCGAGCAGTACTTC. This gives the protein CATRKGLAGGRREQYF.

The chain is built from TRBV6-1 and TRBJ1-1; the D is unclear. Trimming took off 1 base at V and 5 bases at J, with 11 bases between the two ends. The CDR3 has 14 residues. Germline V gene sequence: CDR1 MNHNS, CDR2 SASEGT. CDR3 in amino acids: CASSEVPEWTEAFF. Written as DNA, the CDR3 is TGTGCCAGCAGTGAAGTGCCTGAATGGACTGAAGCTTTCTTT.

The rearrangement links TRBV6-5 to TRBJ1-1, with D perhaps matching TRBD1 (5 bases). There are 16 residues in the CDR3. Trimming stripped 4 bases from V and 5 bases from J, with 20 bases between. Germline V gives CDR1 MNHEY, CDR2 SVGAGI. CDR3 amino acids: CASSWALSGSITEAFF. CDR3 bases: TGTGCCAGCAGTTGGGCCCTGTCAGGGTCCATAACTGAAGCTTTCTTT.

A few counts support this clonotype. The chain links TRBV6-5 to TRBJ2-7, with a tentative D call TRBD2 (5 bases). Trimming pared 0 bases from V and 4 bases from J, leaving 10 bases between. The CDR3 totals 14 residues. Germline lookup yields CDR1 MNHEY and CDR2 SVGAGI. The CDR3: CASSYSSPGYEQYF. The CDR3 DNA sequence: TGTGCCAGCAGTTACTCGTCACCGGGGTACGAGCAGTACTTC.

This clonotype has a count of ten or more. The gene calls are TRBV2 and TRBJ2-5; a possible D gene is TRBD2 (5 bases). CDR1 SNHLY and CDR2 FYNNEI come from the germline V gene. Trimming pared 7 bases from V and 7 bases from J, leaving 10 bases between. This CDR3 region has 11 residues. CDR3 loop: CASMDRGTQYF. The CDR3 DNA reads as TGTGCCAGCATGGACCGGGGGACCCAGTACTTC.

This chain joins TRBV20-1 and TRBJ2-7; D gene uncertain. There are 14 residues in the CDR3. The germline CDR1 and CDR2 sequences are DFQATT and SNEGSKA (reference sequence). V shed 5 bases and J shed 0 bases, with 14 bases lying between them. CDR3 protein: CSAPDLRLSYEQYF. The CDR3 nucleotides are TGCAGTGCTCCCGACCTACGGCTCTCCTACGAGCAGTACTTC.

This clonotype was detected ten times or more. The rearrangement links TRBV19 to TRBJ2-7; TRBD2 might be the D (6 bases). The CDR3 loop spans 14 amino acids. V was cut by 6 bases and J by 6 bases, with 18 bases left in between. The germline gives CDR1 LNHDA, CDR2 SQIVND (reference sequence). The CDR3 sequence is CASSFGGTTLEQYF. Written as DNA, the CDR3 is TGTGCCAGTAGCTTTGGAGGGACCACCCTCGAGCAGTACTTC.

This clonotype was seen ten or more times. The rearrangement links TRBV2 to TRBJ2-2; maybe TRBD1 (6 bases). This CDR3 region has 14 residues. Germline-derived CDR1 and CDR2 are SNHLY and FYNNEI. Trimming took 11 bases from V and 0 from J, leaving 13 bases between them. CDR3 protein: CAGWGHTNTGELFF. As DNA, the CDR3 is TGTGCCGGGTGGGGACACACGAACACCGGGGAGCTGTTTTTT.

This clonotype has a count of ten or more. The chain combines TRBV30 with TRBJ1-3; D possibly corresponds to TRBD1 (5 bases). The CDR3 is 12 residues long. Germline assignment: CDR1 GTSNPN and CDR2 SVGIG (reference sequence). Trimming removed 3 bases at V and 2 bases at J, with 5 bases between. For the CDR3, the DNA is TGTGCCTGGAGGGGACCTGGAAACACCATATATTTT. Its protein product is CAWRGPGNTIYF.

This clonotype has at least ten counts. V and J are TRBV28 and TRBJ2-2; tentative D call: TRBD2 (5 bases). CDR1 is MDHEN and CDR2 is SYDVKM in the germline V gene. Trimming took off 5 bases at V and 1 base at J, with 8 bases between the two ends. The CDR3 runs to 14 residues. CDR3 DNA sequence: TGTGCCAGCAGTCTTAGCGTGAACACCGGGGAGCTGTTTTTT. Its protein is CASSLSVNTGELFF.

This clonotype was observed many times. The V call is TRBV29-1, the J call TRBJ1-1, with 8 nucleotides matching TRBD1. The V gene's germline CDR1 is SQVTM and CDR2 ANQGSEA. Germline trimming cut 6 bases from V and 1 base from J; bases unmatched to any gene: 4. The CDR3 contains 13 residues. The CDR3 protein is CSVAGQGNTEAFF. Written as DNA, the CDR3 is TGCAGCGTCGCCGGACAGGGGAACACTGAAGCTTTCTTT.

The genes are TRBV7-2 and TRBJ2-7; TRBD1 matches 7 bases. V shed 11 bases and J 3 bases; nucleotides not matched to a gene: 13. This CDR3 comprises 14 residues. Germline values: CDR1 SGHTA, CDR2 FQGNSA. The CDR3 DNA sequence: TGTGCCTGGACCCCGGGACAGTCCCACTACGAGCAGTACTTC. Encoded protein: CAWTPGQSHYEQYF.

This clonotype was detected ten times or more. The chain couples TRBV7-9 to TRBJ1-2; maybe TRBD1 (5 bases). The CDR3 has 10 residues. Germline CDR1 reads SEHNR; CDR2 reads FQNEAQ (reference sequence). This CDR3 reads CATRGADYTF. CDR3 nucleotide sequence: TGTGCGACTCGCGGGGCGGACTACACCTTC.

The table lists this clonotype with many counts. The rearrangement uses TRBV20-1 and TRBJ2-7; TRBD2 matches at 12 bases. From germline, CDR1 is DFQATT and CDR2 SNEGSKA (reference sequence). This CDR3 region has 17 residues. V lost 5 bases, J lost 3 bases, and 14 bases stayed unmatched. CDR3 in DNA: TGCAGTGCTGACGACTCAAAGACTAGCGGGAGCGGCTACGAGCAGTACTTC. Translation: CSADDSKTSGSGYEQYF.